Sequencing of this T cell receptor (beta chain) was carried out in a study of neurological immune-mediated disorders. Findings and caveats of the study: Phylogenetic grouping assigned the repertoires of 18 of 34 multiple sclerosis patients to a single cluster of related CDR3 sequences. This cluster may be a repertoire-level signature.

This clonotype showed up many times. Its matching antigen is unknown. TCRdb independently ran MiXCR on the 5' RACE reads; one entry per CDR3 protein. In the table there are 55,000 or so distinct CDR3 sequences, over 3.5% of which are singletons. CDR3 size: 13 residues. Germline lookup yields CDR1 SQVTM and CDR2 ANQGSEA. Trimming cost V 2 bases and J 5 bases, with 10 bases left between them. The gene calls are TRBV29-1 and TRBJ2-1, with D unresolved. The sequenced material came from CD4+ T cells from blood. This sequence originates from a woman aged 40 to 55 with multiple sclerosis. The CDR3 loop reads CSVESTDHNEQFF. The CDR3 region has the DNA TGCAGCGTTGAATCGACGGACCACAATGAGCAGTTCTTC.